This T cell receptor beta chain came from a study of blood T cell repertoires in COVID-19. CDR1 and CDR2 from the germline V gene are SGDLS and YYNGEE. The CDR3 has 17 residues. With 0 bases clipped from V and 8 bases from J, the junction kept 10 bases outside the gene matches. Sequenced by immunoSEQ multiplex PCR; TCRdb stores in-frame clones only, minus some. This table holds about half a million clones, 75% to 90% found once. The sequencing sample was made of peripheral blood. This receptor was obtained from a human donor in a cohort sampled during active COVID-19. The chain has TRBV9 and TRBJ2-1; 11 positions agree with TRBD2. In DNA, the CDR3 is TGTGCCAGCAGCGTAGTAGGCTTAGCGGGAGGGTACGATGAGCAGTTCTTC. This encodes CASSVVGLAGGYDEQFF.